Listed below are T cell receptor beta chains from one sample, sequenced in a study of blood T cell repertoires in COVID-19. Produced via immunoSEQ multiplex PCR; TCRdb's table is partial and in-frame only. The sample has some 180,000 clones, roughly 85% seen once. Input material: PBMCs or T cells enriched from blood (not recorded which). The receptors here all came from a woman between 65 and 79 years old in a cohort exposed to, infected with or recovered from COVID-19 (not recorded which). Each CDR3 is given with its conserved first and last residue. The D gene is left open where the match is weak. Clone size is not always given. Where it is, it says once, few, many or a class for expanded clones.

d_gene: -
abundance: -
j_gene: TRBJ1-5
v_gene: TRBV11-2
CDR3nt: TGTGCCAGCAGCTTATCGGGTTATCAGCCCCAGCATTTT
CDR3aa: CASSLSGYQPQHF

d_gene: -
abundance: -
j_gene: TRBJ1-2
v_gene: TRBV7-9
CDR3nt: TGTGCCAGCAGCCTGGGGGCGAACTATGGCTACACCTTC
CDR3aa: CASSLGANYGYTF

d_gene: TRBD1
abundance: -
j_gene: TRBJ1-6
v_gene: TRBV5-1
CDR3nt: TGCGCCAGCAGCCGGACAGGGGTGTTGAATAATTCACCCCTCCACTTT
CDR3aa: CASSRTGVLNNSPLHF

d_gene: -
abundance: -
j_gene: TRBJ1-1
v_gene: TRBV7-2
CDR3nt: TGTGCCAGCAGACGCGGCCAGAACACTGAAGCTTTCTTT
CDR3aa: CASRRGQNTEAFF

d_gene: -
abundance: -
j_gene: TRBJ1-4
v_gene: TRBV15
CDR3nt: TGTGCCACGTGCAGGGGAACTAATGAAAAACTGTTTTTT
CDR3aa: CATCRGTNEKLFF

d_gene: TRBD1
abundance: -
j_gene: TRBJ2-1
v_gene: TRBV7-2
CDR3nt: TGTGCCAGCAGTCGCGACAGGGGCGCTTACAATGAGCAGTTCTTC
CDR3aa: CASSRDRGAYNEQFF

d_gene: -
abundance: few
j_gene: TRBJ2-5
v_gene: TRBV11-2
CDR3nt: TGTGCCAGCAGCTTAGGAAGCTCCGTAGCCCAGTACTTC
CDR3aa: CASSLGSSVAQYF

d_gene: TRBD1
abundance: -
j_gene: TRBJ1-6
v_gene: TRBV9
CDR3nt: TGTGCCAGCAGCCTTGACAGGGTTTCACCCCTCCACTTT
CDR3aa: CASSLDRVSPLHF

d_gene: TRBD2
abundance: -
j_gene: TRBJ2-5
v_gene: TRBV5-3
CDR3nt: TGTGCCAGAAGGGCTCGGGGGGGAATGTACCAAGAGACCCAGTACTTC
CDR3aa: CARRARGGMYQETQYF

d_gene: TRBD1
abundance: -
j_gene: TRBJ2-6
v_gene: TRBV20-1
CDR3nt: TGCAGTGCTAGTCCCAGGGGACAGTTCAACTCTGGGGCCAACGTCCTGACTTTC
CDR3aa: CSASPRGQFNSGANVLTF

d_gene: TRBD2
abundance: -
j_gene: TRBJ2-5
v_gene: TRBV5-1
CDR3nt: TGCGCCAGCAGTTGGGGGACTAGCCAAGAGACCCAGTACTTC
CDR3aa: CASSWGTSQETQYF

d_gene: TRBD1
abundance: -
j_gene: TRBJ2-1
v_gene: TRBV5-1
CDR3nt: TGCGCCAGCAGGGAGGGACAGGGGACCTACAATGAGCAGTTCTTC
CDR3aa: CASREGQGTYNEQFF

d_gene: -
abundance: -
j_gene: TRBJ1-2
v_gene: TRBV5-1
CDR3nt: TGCGCCAGCAGCCTCGGATCTCGGCAGGACAGCTATGGCTACACCTTC
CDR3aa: CASSLGSRQDSYGYTF

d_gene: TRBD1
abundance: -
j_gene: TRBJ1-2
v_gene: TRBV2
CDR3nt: TGTGCCAGCAGTGAGGGGATAAGACAGGGGTACGGCTACACCTTC
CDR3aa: CASSEGIRQGYGYTF

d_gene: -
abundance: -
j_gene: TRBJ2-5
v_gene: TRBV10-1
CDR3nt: TGCGCCAGCAACATGACAGGTAAGGGTGAGACCCAGTACTTC
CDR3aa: CASNMTGKGETQYF

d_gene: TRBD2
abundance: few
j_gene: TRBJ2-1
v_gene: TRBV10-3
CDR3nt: TGTGCCATCAGCGAACAGACTAGCGGCTACAATGAGCAGTTCTTC
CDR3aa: CAISEQTSGYNEQFF

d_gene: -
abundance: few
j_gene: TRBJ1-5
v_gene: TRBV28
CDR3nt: TGTGCCAGCAGTAGCCGTCTTAGAGGATTCAATCAGCCCCAGCATTTT
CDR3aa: CASSSRLRGFNQPQHF

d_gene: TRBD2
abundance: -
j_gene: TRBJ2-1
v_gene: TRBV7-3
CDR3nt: TGTGCCAGCAGCCAAGCGGGAGGAACCGGGACAGTAGCCTACAATGAGCAGTTCTTC
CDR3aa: CASSQAGGTGTVAYNEQFF

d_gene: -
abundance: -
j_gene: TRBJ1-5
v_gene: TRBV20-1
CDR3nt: TGCAGTGCTAGTCAAGGGGGCAATCAGCCCCAGCATTTT
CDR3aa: CSASQGGNQPQHF

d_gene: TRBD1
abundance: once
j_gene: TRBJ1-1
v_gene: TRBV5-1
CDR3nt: TGCGCCAGCAGCCCTCGACAGGGTTTGAACACTGAAGCTTTCTTT
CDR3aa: CASSPRQGLNTEAFF

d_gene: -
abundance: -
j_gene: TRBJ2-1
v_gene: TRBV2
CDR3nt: TGTGCCAGCAGTGAAACTATCGGGACTTCTTACAATGAGCAGTTCTTC
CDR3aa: CASSETIGTSYNEQFF

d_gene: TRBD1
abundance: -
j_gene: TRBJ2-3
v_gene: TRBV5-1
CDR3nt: TGCGCCAGCAGCGGGGGACAGGGCAGCACAGATACGCAGTATTTT
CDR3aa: CASSGGQGSTDTQYF

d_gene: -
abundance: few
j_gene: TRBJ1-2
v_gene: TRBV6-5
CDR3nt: TGTGCCAGCAGTTCAGGACAGTTCTATGGCTACACCTTC
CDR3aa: CASSSGQFYGYTF

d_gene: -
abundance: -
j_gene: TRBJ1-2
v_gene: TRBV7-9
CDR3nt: TGTGCCAGCAGCAAACGGGGGGAAGAATACTATGGCTACACCTTC
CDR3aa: CASSKRGEEYYGYTF

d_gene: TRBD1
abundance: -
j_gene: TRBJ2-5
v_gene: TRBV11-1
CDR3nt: TGTGCCAGCAGCTTATCGGGGACAGGACGAGAGACCCAGTACTTC
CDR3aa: CASSLSGTGRETQYF

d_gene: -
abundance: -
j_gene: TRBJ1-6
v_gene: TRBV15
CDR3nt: TGTGCCACCAGCAGAGGAGGCGACAGTGTGACCTCCTATAATTCACCCCTCCACTTT
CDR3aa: CATSRGGDSVTSYNSPLHF

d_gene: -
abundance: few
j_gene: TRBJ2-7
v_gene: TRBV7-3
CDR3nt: TGTGCCAGCAGCAATGGGGGGGAGCAGTACTTC
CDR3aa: CASSNGGEQYF

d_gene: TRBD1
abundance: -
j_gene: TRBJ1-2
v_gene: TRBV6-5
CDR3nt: TGTGCCAGCAGTTCCAGGGGGCTGGCTAACTATGGCTACACCTTC
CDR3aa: CASSSRGLANYGYTF

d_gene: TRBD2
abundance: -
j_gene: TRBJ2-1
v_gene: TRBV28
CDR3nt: TGTGCCAGCAGCAGTCCCCCGGGACTAGCGAGGAATGAGCAGTTCTTC
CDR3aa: CASSSPPGLARNEQFF

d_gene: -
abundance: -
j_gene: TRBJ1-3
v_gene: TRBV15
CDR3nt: TGTGCCACCAGCAGAGATACTTTCTCGAGCTCTGGAAACACCATATATTTT
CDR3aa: CATSRDTFSSSGNTIYF

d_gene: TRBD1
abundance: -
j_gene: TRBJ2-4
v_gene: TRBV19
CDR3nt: TGTGCCAGTAGCACCGGACAGGGGGAAGTCATTCAGTACTTC
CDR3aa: CASSTGQGEVIQYF

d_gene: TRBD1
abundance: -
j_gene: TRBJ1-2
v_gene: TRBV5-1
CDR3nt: TGCGCCAGCAGCCCCGGAGGGGGCAACTATGGCTACACCTTC
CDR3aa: CASSPGGGNYGYTF

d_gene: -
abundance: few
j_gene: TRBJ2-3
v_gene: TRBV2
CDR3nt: TGTGCCAGCAGCCCGGGACTGAGCACAGATACGCAGTATTTT
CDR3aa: CASSPGLSTDTQYF

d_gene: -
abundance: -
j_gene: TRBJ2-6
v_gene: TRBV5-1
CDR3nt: TGCGCCAGCAGCTTACAGGGTCTAGGCTCTGGGGCCAACGTCCTGACTTTC
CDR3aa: CASSLQGLGSGANVLTF

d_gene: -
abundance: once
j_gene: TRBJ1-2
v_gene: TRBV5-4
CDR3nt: TGTGCCAGCAGCTCCATCCAGGCTGATGGCTACACCTTC
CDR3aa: CASSSIQADGYTF

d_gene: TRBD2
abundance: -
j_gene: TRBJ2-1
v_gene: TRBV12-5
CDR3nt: TGTGCTAGTGGTTTGACGACGACCCCCCGACTAGCGTCATACAATGAGCAGTTCTTC
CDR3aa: CASGLTTTPRLASYNEQFF

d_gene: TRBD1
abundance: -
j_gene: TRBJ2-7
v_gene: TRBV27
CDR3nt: TGTGCCAGCAGTTGGACAGGGGGTTCCGTGGAGCAGTACTTC
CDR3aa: CASSWTGGSVEQYF

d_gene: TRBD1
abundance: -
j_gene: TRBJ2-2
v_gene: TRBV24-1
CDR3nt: TGTGCCACCAGCCCACTGGGGACAGGGAACACCGGGGAGCTGTTTTTT
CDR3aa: CATSPLGTGNTGELFF

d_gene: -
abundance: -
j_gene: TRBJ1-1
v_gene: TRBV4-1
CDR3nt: TGCGCCAGCAGCCAAAGCGACGACCTAAGTGCTTTCTTT
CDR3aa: CASSQSDDLSAFF

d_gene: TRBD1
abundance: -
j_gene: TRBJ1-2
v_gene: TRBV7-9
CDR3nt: TGTGCCAGCAGCTTCCCAGGGGGCGGTGGCTACACCTTC
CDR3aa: CASSFPGGGGYTF

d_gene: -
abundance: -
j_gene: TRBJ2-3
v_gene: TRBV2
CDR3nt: TGTGCCAGCAGAGAAGTCCGGGATACGCAGTATTTT
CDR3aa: CASREVRDTQYF